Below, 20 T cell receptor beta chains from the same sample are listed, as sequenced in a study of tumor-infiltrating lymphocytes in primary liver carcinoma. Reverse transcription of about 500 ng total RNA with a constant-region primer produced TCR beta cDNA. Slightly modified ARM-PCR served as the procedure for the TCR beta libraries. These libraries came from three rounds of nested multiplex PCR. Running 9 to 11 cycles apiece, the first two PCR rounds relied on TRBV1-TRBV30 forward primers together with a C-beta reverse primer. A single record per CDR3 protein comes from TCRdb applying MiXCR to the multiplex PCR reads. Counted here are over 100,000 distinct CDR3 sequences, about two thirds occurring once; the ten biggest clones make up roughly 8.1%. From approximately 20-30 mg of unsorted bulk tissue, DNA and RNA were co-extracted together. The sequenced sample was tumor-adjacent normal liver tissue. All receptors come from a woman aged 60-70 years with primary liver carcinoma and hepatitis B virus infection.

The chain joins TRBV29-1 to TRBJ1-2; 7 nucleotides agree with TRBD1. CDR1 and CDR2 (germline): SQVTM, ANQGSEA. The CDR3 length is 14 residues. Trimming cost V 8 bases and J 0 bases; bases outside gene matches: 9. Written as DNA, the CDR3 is TGCAGCCTCGATGACAGGGCGGCTAACTATGGCTACACCTTC. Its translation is CSLDDRAANYGYTF.

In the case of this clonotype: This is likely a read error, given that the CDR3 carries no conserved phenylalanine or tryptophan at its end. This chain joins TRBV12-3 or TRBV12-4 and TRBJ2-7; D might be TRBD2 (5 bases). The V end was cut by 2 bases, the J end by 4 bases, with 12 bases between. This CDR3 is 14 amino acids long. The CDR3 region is CASSLFGNSYEQYS. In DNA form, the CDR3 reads TGTGCCAGCAGTTTATTCGGGAACTCGTACGAGCAGTACTCC.

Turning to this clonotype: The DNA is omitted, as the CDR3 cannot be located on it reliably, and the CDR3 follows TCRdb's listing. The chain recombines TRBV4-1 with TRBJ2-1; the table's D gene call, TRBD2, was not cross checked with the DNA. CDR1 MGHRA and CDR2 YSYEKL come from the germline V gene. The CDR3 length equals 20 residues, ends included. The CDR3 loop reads CAQQPNIDNDQFFGPNEQFF.

CDR3 loop: CASILNSGERGYTF. CDR3 nucleotides: TGTGCCAGCATCCTGAATTCAGGGGAGAGGGGCTACACCTTC. V and J are TRBV6-4 and TRBJ1-2; perhaps TRBD1 as D (6 bases). The V and J ends lost 7 bases and 8 bases respectively, with 20 bases between them. This CDR3 comprises 14 residues. CDR1 is MRHNA, CDR2 SNTAGT, per germline.

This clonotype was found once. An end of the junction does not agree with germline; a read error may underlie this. The CDR3, as DNA: TGCAGAGCTTGGGACAGGCACGATCAGCCACAGCATTTT. It translates to CRAWDRHDQPQHF. V is TRBV29-1 and J is TRBJ1-5; 8 bases agree with TRBD1. Germline-derived CDR1 and CDR2 are SQVTM and ANQGSEA. This CDR3 has 13 residues.

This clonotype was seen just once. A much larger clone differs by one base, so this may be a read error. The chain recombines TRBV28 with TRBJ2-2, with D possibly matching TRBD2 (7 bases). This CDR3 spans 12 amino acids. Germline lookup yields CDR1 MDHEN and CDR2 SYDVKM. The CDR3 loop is CATWGGTEELFF. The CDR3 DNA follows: TGTGCCACGTGGGGGGGCACCGAGGAGCTGTTTTTT.

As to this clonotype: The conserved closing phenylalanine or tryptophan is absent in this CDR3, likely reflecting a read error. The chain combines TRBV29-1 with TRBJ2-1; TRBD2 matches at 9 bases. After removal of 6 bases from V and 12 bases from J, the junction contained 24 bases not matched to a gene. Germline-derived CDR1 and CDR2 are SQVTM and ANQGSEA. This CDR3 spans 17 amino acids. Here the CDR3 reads CSVHPASGTSRESAQFV. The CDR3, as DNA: TGCAGCGTCCACCCGGCTAGCGGGACGTCCCGAGAGAGCGCGCAGTTCGTC.

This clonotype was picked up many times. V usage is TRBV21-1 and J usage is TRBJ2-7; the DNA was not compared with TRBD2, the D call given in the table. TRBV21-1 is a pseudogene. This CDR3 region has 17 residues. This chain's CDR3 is CASSKEDMPSGRYEQYF. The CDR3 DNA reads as TGTGCCAGCAGCAAAGAAGACATGCCTAGCGGGAGGTACGAGCAGTACTTC.

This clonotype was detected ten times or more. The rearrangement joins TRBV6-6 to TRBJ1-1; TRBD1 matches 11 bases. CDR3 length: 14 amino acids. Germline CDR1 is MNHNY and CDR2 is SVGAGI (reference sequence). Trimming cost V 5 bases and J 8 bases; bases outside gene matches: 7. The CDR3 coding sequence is TGTGCCAGCAGTCCCGGGACAGGGGGGCCCGAAGCTTTCTTT. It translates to CASSPGTGGPEAFF.

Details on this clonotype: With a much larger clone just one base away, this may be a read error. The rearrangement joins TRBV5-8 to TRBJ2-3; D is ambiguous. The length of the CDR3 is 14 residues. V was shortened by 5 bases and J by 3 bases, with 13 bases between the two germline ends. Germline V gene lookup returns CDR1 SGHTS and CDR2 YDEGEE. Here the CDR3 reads CASSKLSGTDTQYF. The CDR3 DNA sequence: TGTGCCAGCAGTAAACTATCTGGAACAGATACGCAGTATTTT.

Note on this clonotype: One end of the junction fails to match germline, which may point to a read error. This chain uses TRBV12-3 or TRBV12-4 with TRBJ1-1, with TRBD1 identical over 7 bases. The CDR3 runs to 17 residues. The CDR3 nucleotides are TGTGCCAGCAGTTTGGCCCGGGACAGTGGGATAAACATTGAAGCTTTCTTT. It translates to CASSLARDSGINIEAFF.

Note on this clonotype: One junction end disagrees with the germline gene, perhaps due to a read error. CDR3 sequence reads: CVSSPNLNTGAFF. The DNA for the CDR3 is TGTGTCAGCAGCCCTAATTTGAACACTGGAGCTTTCTTT. This chain links TRBV11-2 with TRBJ1-1; no clear D gene. The CDR3 has 13 residues. The V gene's germline CDR1 is SGHAT and CDR2 FQNNGV. Based on the CDR3 plus reference TRBV11-2 and TRBJ1-1, the full variable domain is EAGVAQSPRYKIIEKRQSVAFWCNPISGHATLYWYQQILGQGPKLLIQFQNNGVVDDSQLPKDRFSAERLKGVDSTLKIQPAKLEDSAVYLCVSSPNLNTGAFFGQGTRLTVV.

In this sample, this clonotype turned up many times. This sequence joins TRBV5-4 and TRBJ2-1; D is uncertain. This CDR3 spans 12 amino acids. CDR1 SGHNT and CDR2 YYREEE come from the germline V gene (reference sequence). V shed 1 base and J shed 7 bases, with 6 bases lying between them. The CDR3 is CASSLSRNEQFF. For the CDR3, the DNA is TGTGCCAGCAGCTTGAGCCGGAATGAGCAGTTCTTC.

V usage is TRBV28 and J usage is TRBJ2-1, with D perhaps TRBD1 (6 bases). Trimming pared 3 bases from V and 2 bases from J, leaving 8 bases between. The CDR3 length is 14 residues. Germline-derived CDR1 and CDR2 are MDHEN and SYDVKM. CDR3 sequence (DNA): TGTGCCAGCAGTTTCGGGACAACCTACAATGAGCAGTTCTTC. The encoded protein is CASSFGTTYNEQFF.

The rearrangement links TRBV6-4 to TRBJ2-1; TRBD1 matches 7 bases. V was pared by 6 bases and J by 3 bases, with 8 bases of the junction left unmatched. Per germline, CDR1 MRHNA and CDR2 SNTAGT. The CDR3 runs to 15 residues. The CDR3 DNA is TGTGCCAGCAGCCAGAGAGGGACAGACTACAATGAGCAGTTCTTC. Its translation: CASSQRGTDYNEQFF.

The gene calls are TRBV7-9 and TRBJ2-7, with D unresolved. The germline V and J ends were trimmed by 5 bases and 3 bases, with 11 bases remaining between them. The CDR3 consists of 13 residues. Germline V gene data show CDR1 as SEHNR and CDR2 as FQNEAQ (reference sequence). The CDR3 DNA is TGTGCCAGCAGCGCCGGGTCCTACTACGAGCAGTACTTC. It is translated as CASSAGSYYEQYF.

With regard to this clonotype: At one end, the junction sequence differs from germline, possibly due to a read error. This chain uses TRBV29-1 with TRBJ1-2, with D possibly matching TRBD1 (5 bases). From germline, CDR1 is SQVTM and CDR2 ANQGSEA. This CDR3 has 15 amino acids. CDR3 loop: CSVRGGGKANYGYAF. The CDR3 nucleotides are TGCAGCGTGAGGGGTGGGGGTAAGGCTAACTATGGCTATGCCTTC.

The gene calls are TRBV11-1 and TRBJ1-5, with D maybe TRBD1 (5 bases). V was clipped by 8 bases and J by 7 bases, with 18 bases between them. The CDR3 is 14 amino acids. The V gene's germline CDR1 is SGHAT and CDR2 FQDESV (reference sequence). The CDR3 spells CASGSGLENQPQHF. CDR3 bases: TGTGCCAGCGGCTCGGGACTGGAGAACCAGCCCCAGCATTTT.

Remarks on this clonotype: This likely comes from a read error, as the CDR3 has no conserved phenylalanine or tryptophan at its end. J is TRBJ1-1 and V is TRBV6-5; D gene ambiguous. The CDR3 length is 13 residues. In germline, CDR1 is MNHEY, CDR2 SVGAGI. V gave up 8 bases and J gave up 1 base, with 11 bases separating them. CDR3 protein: CASQAVWNTEAFL. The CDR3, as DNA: TGTGCCAGCCAGGCAGTGTGGAACACTGAAGCTTTCCTT.

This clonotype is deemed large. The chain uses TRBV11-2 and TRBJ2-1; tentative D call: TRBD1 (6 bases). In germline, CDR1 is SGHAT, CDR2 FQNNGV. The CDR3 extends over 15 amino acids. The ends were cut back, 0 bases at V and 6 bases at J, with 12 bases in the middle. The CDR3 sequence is CASSLEGGEINEQFF. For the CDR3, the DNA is TGTGCCAGCAGCTTAGAAGGGGGAGAGATCAATGAGCAGTTCTTC.